The clone carrying this T cell receptor beta chain qualifies as medium-sized (0.01 to 0.1%). One entry per CDR3 protein, called by TCRdb with MiXCR from the PCR reads. The sample consists of fewer than 3,000 distinct CDR3 sequences, roughly 23% of them appearing once. These data are taken from a study of immune characterization of retroperitoneal liposarcoma. The CDR3 sequence is 15 residues long. Trimming removed 6 bases at V and 9 bases at J, with 18 bases between. Germline assignment: CDR1 SGHAT and CDR2 FQNNGV. The TCR was taken from a male donor with retroperitoneal liposarcoma. The V call is TRBV11-2, the J call TRBJ1-6, with D perhaps TRBD1 (6 bases). The sequenced material came from tumor tissue. Written as DNA, the CDR3 is TGTGCCAGCAGAGCGGGCCGGGGGCAGGGTTCACCCCTCCACTTT. Its translation is CASRAGRGQGSPLHF.